This TCR beta chain comes out of a study of metastatic and nonmetastatic thyroid tumors. As for the study in general: From malignant and benign thyroid patients, repertoires in blood and in tumor or nodule tissue were compared.

TCRdb re-called clones from the PCR reads using MiXCR. The table shows approximately 13,000 clones, with around 33% occurring only once. To note about this clone: Its antigen remains unidentified.

None of the patients had undergone any treatment ahead of thyroid surgery. Overall study results and limits: As reported, TCR beta diversity in blood and tumor was significantly higher in malignant thyroid tumors than in benign nodules.

Between the trimmed V and J ends, which lost 5 bases and 6 bases, there was a span of 17 bases. CDR1 is SGHAT and CDR2 is FQNNGV in the germline V gene. The CDR3 consists of 14 residues. The chain carries TRBV11-2 and TRBJ2-7; D is unresolved. The source is a male donor with papillary thyroid cancer or a benign thyroid nodule (not recorded which). Some clones in this sample may be carry-over from other donors' samples. Specimen: tumor tissue. In nucleotides, the CDR3 is TGTGCCAGCAGCCCTACAAATATAGATGGCGAGCAGTACTTC. It encodes CASSPTNIDGEQYF.